This T cell receptor beta chain was sequenced for a study of blood T cell repertoires in COVID-19. At the level of the study: Some COVID-19 samples were acute and others convalescent; all came from the United States, Italy and Spain.

Original processing notes: Reference gene primer amplification yielded estimated nucleated cell counts. The assay was immunoSEQ multiplex PCR, and TCRdb's table has in-frame clones only and misses some. Clonal size and the V and J genes are those of that table, whereas D and trimming came from the DNA. The repertoire holds around 150,000 clones, 84% seen once, with approximately 7.1% in the top ten. The trim removed 8 bases at V and 2 bases at J, leaving 12 bases unmatched. The CDR3 covers 16 residues. Germline CDR1 and CDR2: KGHSH and LQKENI. The receptor was isolated from a woman in her forties or fifties in a cohort sampled during active or convalescent COVID-19. The chain recombines TRBV18 with TRBJ2-1; 7 bases map to TRBD1. The sequenced sample was peripheral blood. CDR3 sequence (DNA): TGTGCCAGCGTACCGATTCCGGGACAGACCTACAATGAGCAGTTCTTC. Translation: CASVPIPGQTYNEQFF.